This T cell receptor (beta chain) was obtained from a study of T cells in Graves' hyperthyroidism and ophthalmopathy. The wider study: Initial diagnosis, before any treatment, was when peripheral blood was collected.

This clonotype was recorded a few times. RNA transcripts provided the source from which TCR beta CDR3 regions were amplified. First-round RT-PCR targeting the TCR CDR3 was performed with the HTBI primer set. TCRdb re-analysed the multiplex PCR reads in MiXCR, keeping a single row per CDR3 protein. The table shows 450,000 to 600,000 distinct CDR3 sequences, with around 20% occurring only once. Germline CDR1 and CDR2: SGDLS and YYNGEE. V lost 0 bases to trimming and J lost 4 bases, with 6 bases between them. The CDR3 is made up of 13 amino acids. Exclusion of patients followed from uncontrolled infection, other autoimmune disease, pregnancy or lactation. The authors obtained PBMCs from 7.5 to 10 ml of fresh peripheral blood.

Sequenced sample: blood. The chain carries TRBV9 and TRBJ2-3; no clear D gene. The source of this sequence is a man aged 35-49 years with Graves' ophthalmopathy. The CDR3 spells CASSVAEADTQYF. The CDR3 nucleotides read TGTGCCAGCAGCGTAGCCGAAGCAGATACGCAGTATTTT.